This T cell receptor (beta chain) was obtained from a study of a mutant IDH1 vaccine in newly diagnosed glioma. This clone was seen more than once but under ten times. Time point described: baseline, week 1 (first vaccination visit). Specified treatment: pre-vaccination baseline after standard-of-care therapy. The CDR3 runs 15 residues. Clones were sequenced by immunoSEQ multiplex PCR, and TCRdb holds only the in-frame ones, with some missing. Of roughly 35,000 clones in the sample, 88% were seen once. The specimen comprised PBMCs, sampled from a glioma patient treated with radiotherapy, temozolomide or both. The chain carries TRBV21-1 and TRBJ1-6; the table's D gene call, TRBD1, was not cross checked with the DNA. TRBV21-1 is classified as a pseudogene. The source of this sequence is a middle-aged woman with glioma. As DNA, the CDR3 is TGTGCCAGCAGTACCCAGGGGGGCAGATTATCACCCCTCCACTTT. Its translation is CASSTQGGRLSPLHF.